The 4 T cell receptor beta chains below all came from one sample that was sequenced in a study of Ad26.COV2.S vaccination and SARS-CoV-2 variants. Treatment given: about 20 received Ad26.COV2.S at low or high dose, single or two shots; several received placebo; per-sample allocation not given. Repertoires come from day 63 after the first vaccine or placebo injection. Sequencing was performed with immunoSEQ multiplex PCR; in TCRdb, only in-frame clones are kept and a portion is missing. The sample shows about 430,000 clones, 90% of them seen only once. This specimen consisted of peripheral blood, obtained in a trial of Ad26.COV2.S vaccine versus placebo. The receptor source for this set is a person between 18 and 65 years old who received the Ad26.COV2.S COVID-19 vaccine or a placebo.

The chain joins TRBV7-2 to TRBJ2-3, with a tentative D call TRBD2 (6 bases). The CDR3 loop spans 16 amino acids. V was clipped by 5 bases and J by 3 bases, with 18 bases between them. Germline CDR1 SGHTA, CDR2 FQGNSA. CDR3 coding DNA: TGTGCCAGCAGCGCCTATAGGGGCGGGAATACAGATACGCAGTATTTT. Its protein product is CASSAYRGGNTDTQYF.

The CDR3 reads CATSDGTGFGNTIYF. CDR3 nucleotide sequence: TGTGCCACCAGTGATGGTACGGGGTTCGGAAACACCATATATTTT. This sequence joins TRBV24-1 and TRBJ1-3; D is uncertain. V was cut by 3 bases and J by 4 bases, with 12 bases left in between. Germline assignment: CDR1 KGHDR and CDR2 SFDVKD. The CDR3 sequence is 15 residues long.

This chain uses TRBV28 with TRBJ2-2; no clear D gene. V lost 6 bases and J 5 bases, leaving 7 bases between the germline ends. Germline CDR1 MDHEN, CDR2 SYDVKM. The CDR3 runs 12 residues. CDR3 loop: CASSHYTGELFF. CDR3 sequence (DNA): TGTGCCAGCAGCCACTATACCGGGGAGCTGTTTTTT.

The CDR3 is CASGLEKGDTQYF. The CDR3 nucleotides are TGTGCTAGTGGTTTGGAAAAGGGGGATACGCAGTATTTT. The chain couples TRBV12-5 to TRBJ2-3; possible D gene TRBD1, 5 bases. This CDR3 spans 13 amino acids. Germline V gene lookup returns CDR1 LGHNT and CDR2 FRNRAP. V was clipped by 1 base and J by 6 bases, with 8 bases between them.